The present T cell receptor (beta chain) was sequenced within a study of T cell repertoires in cytomegalovirus infection. V trimming: 5 bases; J trimming: 5 bases; junction bases outside the gene matches: 8. The CDR3 is made up of 15 amino acids. Germline values: CDR1 SEHNR, CDR2 FQNEAQ (reference sequence). TCRdb itself ran the reads through MiXCR, one entry per CDR3 protein. The repertoire has roughly 320,000 distinct CDR3 sequences, 9.6% of them found once; the top ten carry approximately 2.4%. The sequence was obtained from a human donor in good health (CMV status not recorded). Some clones in this sample may be carry-over from other donors' samples. The source material was PBMCs. The chain recombines TRBV7-9 with TRBJ2-1; 8 bases line up with TRBD1. CDR3 nucleotide sequence: TGTGCCAGCAGCCAGGAGGACAGGGCCCACAATGAGCAGTTCTTC. Residues: CASSQEDRAHNEQFF.